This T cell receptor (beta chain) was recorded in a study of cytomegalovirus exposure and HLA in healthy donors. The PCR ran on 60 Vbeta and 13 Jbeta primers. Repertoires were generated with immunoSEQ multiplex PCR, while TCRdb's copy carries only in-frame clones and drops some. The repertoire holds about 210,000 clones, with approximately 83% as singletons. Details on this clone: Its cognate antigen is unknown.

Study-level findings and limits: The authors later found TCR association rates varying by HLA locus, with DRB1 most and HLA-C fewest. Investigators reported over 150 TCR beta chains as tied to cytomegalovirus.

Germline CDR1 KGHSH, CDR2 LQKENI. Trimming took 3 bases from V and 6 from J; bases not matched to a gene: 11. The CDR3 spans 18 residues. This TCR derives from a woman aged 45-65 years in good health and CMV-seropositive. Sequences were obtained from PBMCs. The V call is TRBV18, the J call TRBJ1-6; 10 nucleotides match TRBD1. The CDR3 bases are TGTGCCAGCTCACCGCTCGGGACAGGGGCGCCGGGTAATTCACCCCTCCACTTT. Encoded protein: CASSPLGTGAPGNSPLHF. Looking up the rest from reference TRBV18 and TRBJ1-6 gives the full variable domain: NAGVMQNPRHLVRRRGQEARLRCSPMKGHSHVYWYRQLPEEGLKFMVYLQKENIIDESGMPKERFSAEFPKEGPSILRIQQVVRGDSAAYFCASSPLGTGAPGNSPLHFGNGTRLTVT.